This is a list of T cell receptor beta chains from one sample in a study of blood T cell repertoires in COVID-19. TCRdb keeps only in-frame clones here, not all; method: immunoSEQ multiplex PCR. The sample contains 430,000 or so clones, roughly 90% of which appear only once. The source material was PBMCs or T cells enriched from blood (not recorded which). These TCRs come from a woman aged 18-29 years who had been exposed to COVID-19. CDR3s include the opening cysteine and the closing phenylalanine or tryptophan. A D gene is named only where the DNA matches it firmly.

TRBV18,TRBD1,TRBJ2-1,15,CASSLRQGKNNEQFF,TGTGCCAGCTCACTGAGACAGGGGAAGAACAATGAGCAGTTCTTC
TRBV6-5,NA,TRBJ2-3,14,CASKGQRTTDTQYF,TGTGCCAGCAAGGGGCAGAGAACCACAGATACGCAGTATTTT
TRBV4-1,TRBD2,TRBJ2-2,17,CASRALIAGVETGELFF,TGCGCCAGCAGAGCTTTGATAGCGGGAGTGGAGACCGGGGAGCTGTTTTTT
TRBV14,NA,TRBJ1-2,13,CASSQAANYGYTF,TGTGCCAGCAGCCAGGCGGCTAACTATGGCTACACCTTC
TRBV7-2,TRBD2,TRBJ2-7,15,CASRRTSGGPYEQYF,TGTGCCAGCAGACGGACTAGCGGGGGCCCCTACGAGCAGTACTTC
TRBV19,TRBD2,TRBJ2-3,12,CASSIGGDTQYF,TGTGCCAGTAGTATCGGGGGGGATACGCAGTATTTT
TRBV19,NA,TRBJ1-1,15,CASSIVGNMNTEAFF,TGTGCCAGTAGTATAGTCGGGAACATGAACACTGAAGCTTTCTTT
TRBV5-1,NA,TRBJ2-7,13,CASRPLPSYEQYF,TGCGCCAGCAGACCTCTACCTTCCTACGAGCAGTACTTC
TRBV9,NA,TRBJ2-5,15,CASSVGGTPQETQYF,TGTGCCAGCAGCGTAGGTGGGACTCCCCAAGAGACCCAGTACTTC
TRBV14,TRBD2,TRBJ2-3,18,CASSQEAGVWLGTDTQYF,TGTGCCAGCAGCCAAGAAGCGGGAGTTTGGTTAGGCACAGATACGCAGTATTTT
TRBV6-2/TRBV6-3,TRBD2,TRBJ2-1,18,CASSYSRTGGATYNEQFF,TGTGCCAGCAGTTACTCGAGGACCGGGGGGGCAACCTACAATGAGCAGTTCTTC